Below are 32 T cell receptor beta chains sequenced from a single sample in a study of T cells in Graves' hyperthyroidism and ophthalmopathy. Amplified regions were TCR beta CDR3 sequences from RNA transcripts. Carried out on the TCR CDR3, a first-round RT-PCR used the HTBI primer set. One entry per CDR3 protein results from TCRdb running MiXCR on the multiplex PCR reads. Altogether more than 500,000 distinct CDR3 sequences are present, about 15% being singletons, with the ten largest covering about 3.9%. Sequences were obtained from blood. The receptors stem from a woman in her thirties or forties with Graves' ophthalmopathy.

This clonotype was recorded many times. The rearrangement links TRBV20-1 to TRBJ2-5; D ambiguous. Germline lookup yields CDR1 DFQATT and CDR2 SNEGSKA (reference sequence). The CDR3 loop spans 13 amino acids. The V gene lost 6 bases and the J gene lost 1 base, with 12 bases spanning the gap. The DNA of the CDR3 is TGCAGTGCCCCGAGTGGGATCCAAGAGACCCAGTACTTC. This codes for CSAPSGIQETQYF.

In this sample, this clonotype turned up many times. The V and J genes are TRBV28 and TRBJ2-7; TRBD1 aligns across 9 bases. Germline CDR1 reads MDHEN; CDR2 reads SYDVKM. This CDR3 region has 15 residues. CDR3 sequence reads: CVTHAGQGISYEQYF. DNA of the CDR3: TGTGTCACACATGCCGGACAGGGGATTTCCTACGAGCAGTACTTC.

This clonotype has a handful of counts. V usage is TRBV30 and J usage is TRBJ2-7; D is possibly TRBD2 (5 bases). The ends were cut back, 2 bases at V and 3 bases at J, with 11 bases in the middle. The CDR3 is 13 amino acids. The V gene's germline CDR1 is GTSNPN and CDR2 SVGIG (reference sequence). This chain's CDR3 is CAWSPPGGYEQYF. Written as DNA, the CDR3 is TGTGCCTGGAGTCCCCCAGGAGGCTACGAGCAGTACTTC.

This clonotype was seen repeatedly, ten times or more. J is TRBJ1-2 and V is TRBV15, with D possibly matching TRBD1 (5 bases). Germline V gene data show CDR1 as LNHNV and CDR2 as YYDKDF (reference sequence). CDR3 size: 14 residues. V lost 4 bases and J lost 5, with 14 bases in between. CDR3 sequence reads: CATSKGATVYGYTF. The DNA for the CDR3 is TGTGCCACCAGCAAGGGCGCGACAGTTTATGGCTACACCTTC.

This clonotype was seen many times. This sequence joins TRBV5-1 and TRBJ2-4, with D perhaps matching TRBD2 (5 bases). Germline V CDR1 and CDR2: SGHRS, YFSETQ. This CDR3 contains 18 residues. Trimming removed 1 base from V and 4 bases from J, with 21 bases in between. As DNA, the CDR3 is TGCGCCAGCAGCTTGTCCCTCGAACTGCGGGTCCTAAAAAACATTCAGTACTTC. Its translation is CASSLSLELRVLKNIQYF.

This clonotype was seen a handful of times. The gene calls are TRBV19 and TRBJ2-2; 7 nucleotides agree with TRBD1. CDR1 LNHDA and CDR2 SQIVND come from the germline V gene (reference sequence). With 4 bases clipped from V and 6 bases from J, the junction kept 8 bases outside the gene matches. The CDR3 covers 15 residues. This CDR3 is CASSSFTGAPGELFF. The CDR3 region has the DNA TGTGCCAGTAGTAGTTTCACAGGGGCCCCCGGGGAGCTGTTTTTT.

This clonotype was recorded a few times. This chain joins TRBV5-1 and TRBJ2-2; 11 bases line up with TRBD2. CDR1 is SGHRS, CDR2 YFSETQ, per germline. The CDR3 spans 17 residues. The V gene end was trimmed by 3 bases and the J gene end by 2 bases; junction bases not matched to a gene: 6. CDR3 nucleotide sequence: TGCGCCAGCAGCTACACTCTAGCGGGAGGAAACACCGGGGAGCTGTTTTTT. This gives the protein CASSYTLAGGNTGELFF.

This clonotype came up a few times. A much larger clonotype is one base distant, so this may be a read error. This sequence joins TRBV28 and TRBJ2-5, with D tentatively TRBD2 (5 bases). Germline V gene data show CDR1 as MDHEN and CDR2 as SYDVKM. V lost 4 bases and J lost 0, with 15 bases in between. The CDR3 extends over 16 amino acids. The CDR3 loop reads CASSSQASWNQETQYF. The CDR3 DNA sequence: TGTGCCAGCAGTTCCCAGGCTAGCTGGAACCAAGAGACCCAGTACTTC.

This clonotype was detected many times. The chain is built from TRBV6-5 and TRBJ1-2; D is unclear. Germline CDR1 and CDR2: MNHEY and SVGAGI. CDR3 size: 13 residues. V lost 0 bases to trimming and J lost 4 bases, with 6 bases between them. The CDR3 protein is CASSYSFFYGYTF. The CDR3 DNA sequence: TGTGCCAGCAGTTACTCGTTTTTCTATGGCTACACCTTC.

This clonotype was observed many times. V gene TRBV20-1 combines with J gene TRBJ1-5; TRBD1 matches at 11 bases. The germline CDR1 and CDR2 sequences are DFQATT and SNEGSKA (reference sequence). V lost 6 bases, J lost 7 bases, and 8 bases stayed unmatched. The CDR3 extends over 14 amino acids. The CDR3 region has the DNA TGCAGTGCCCAAGGACAGGGGGCAGGCCAGCCCCAGCATTTT. This sequence encodes CSAQGQGAGQPQHF.

The chain joins TRBV20-1 to TRBJ1-3, with TRBD1 matching 11 bases. V was pared by 5 bases and J by 0 bases, with 0 bases of the junction left unmatched. CDR1 is DFQATT and CDR2 is SNEGSKA in the germline V gene (reference sequence). The CDR3 has 14 residues. CDR3 protein: CSAGTGGSGNTIYF. The CDR3 DNA reads as TGCAGTGCTGGGACAGGGGGCTCTGGAAACACCATATATTTT.

This clonotype was recorded many times. J is TRBJ2-5 and V is TRBV6-2 or TRBV6-3; possible D gene TRBD2, 6 bases. The CDR3 runs 14 residues. Between the trimmed V and J ends, which lost 7 bases and 2 bases, there was a span of 14 bases. Germline V gene data show CDR1 as MNHEY and CDR2 as SVGEGT. CDR3 DNA sequence: TGTGCCAGCACCCTGACTAGTATTCAAGAGACCCAGTACTTC. Encoded protein: CASTLTSIQETQYF.

Here the CDR3 DNA reads TGTGCCAGCAGTGATTTCGTCACTGAAGCTTTCTTT. Protein: CASSDFVTEAFF. V is TRBV2 and J is TRBJ1-1, with unresolved D. V was trimmed by 3 bases and J by 4 bases, leaving 6 bases between them. The CDR3 contains 12 residues. Germline values: CDR1 SNHLY, CDR2 FYNNEI.

The chain is built from TRBV6-1 and TRBJ2-7; 10 bases agree with TRBD2. After removal of 7 bases from V and 5 bases from J, the junction contained 5 bases not matched to a gene. CDR1 MNHNS and CDR2 SASEGT come from the germline V gene. CDR3 length: 13 amino acids. CDR3 loop: CASILAGTDEQYF. DNA of the CDR3: TGTGCCAGCATACTAGCGGGAACGGACGAGCAGTACTTC.

Ten or more counts support this clonotype. This rearrangement joins TRBV6-4 to TRBJ2-2; perhaps TRBD2 as D (6 bases). Deletions cut 0 bases from V and 4 bases from J, with 6 bases between. The germline gives CDR1 MRHNA, CDR2 SNTAGT. This CDR3 contains 14 residues. The CDR3 DNA reads as TGTGCCAGCAGTGACTCGGAGGGCACCGGGGAGCTGTTTTTT. Encoded protein: CASSDSEGTGELFF.

This clonotype was counted ten times or more. The CDR3 DNA is TGCGCCAGCTATAAGTCCAGGAGCACCGGGGAGCTGTTTTTT. It encodes CASYKSRSTGELFF. The rearrangement joins TRBV5-1 to TRBJ2-2; D not certain. The V end was cut by 7 bases, the J end by 4 bases, with 14 bases between. Germline CDR1 is SGHRS and CDR2 is YFSETQ. The CDR3 runs to 14 residues.

This clonotype has ten or more counts. V is TRBV2 and J is TRBJ2-5; 7 bases fit TRBD1. The trim removed 6 bases at V and 4 bases at J, leaving 5 bases unmatched. Germline V gives CDR1 SNHLY, CDR2 FYNNEI. The length of the CDR3 is 13 residues. CDR3 nucleotides: TGTGCCAGCAGGCTAGACAGGGCAGAGACCCAGTACTTC. Protein: CASRLDRAETQYF.

This clonotype was found a few times. This clone may be a read error of a much larger clone one base away. The V and J genes are TRBV28 and TRBJ1-1, with D unresolved. V shed 11 bases and J shed 8 bases, with 18 bases lying between them. The CDR3 has 12 amino acids. Germline CDR1 is MDHEN and CDR2 is SYDVKM. This CDR3 reads CAARGGTLEAFF. The CDR3 DNA follows: TGTGCCGCCCGGGGAGGTACCTTAGAAGCTTTCTTT.

A single count supports this clonotype. The chain couples TRBV12-3 or TRBV12-4 to TRBJ1-2; perhaps TRBD1 as D (6 bases). The CDR3 is made up of 14 amino acids. V lost 2 bases to trimming and J lost 10 bases, with 17 bases between them. The CDR3 DNA is TGTGCCAGCAGTTTATCAGGGGCCCCAAGGTCCTACACCTTC. The encoded protein is CASSLSGAPRSYTF.

This clonotype has ten or more counts. The genes are TRBV28 and TRBJ2-7; 7 bases fit TRBD2. Per germline, CDR1 MDHEN and CDR2 SYDVKM. The CDR3 extends over 17 amino acids. V lost 5 bases to trimming and J lost 2 bases; unmatched junction nucleotides: 15. CDR3 residues: CASSPPHFGGTTYEQYF. The CDR3 DNA sequence: TGTGCCAGCAGTCCCCCCCATTTCGGGGGGACGACCTACGAGCAGTACTTC. The complete variable domain, with remaining parts taken from reference TRBV28 and TRBJ2-7, reads DVKVTQSSRYLVKRTGEKVFLECVQDMDHENMFWYRQDPGLGLRLIYFSYDVKMKEKGDIPEGYSVSREKKERFSLILESASTNQTSMYLCASSPPHFGGTTYEQYFGPGTRLTVT.

This clonotype was seen ten or more times. The rearrangement joins TRBV5-5 to TRBJ1-5, with 7 nucleotides matching TRBD1. V trimming: 5 bases; J trimming: 5 bases; junction bases outside the gene matches: 10. The CDR3 length is 15 residues. In germline, CDR1 is SGHKS, CDR2 YYEKEE (reference sequence). The chain's CDR3 is CASSLNPGQYQPQHF. Here the CDR3 DNA reads TGTGCCAGCAGTCTTAATCCGGGACAGTATCAGCCCCAGCATTTT.

This CDR3 is CASSQDGTSGIGVQYF. In nucleotides, the CDR3 is TGTGCCAGCAGCCAAGACGGGACTAGCGGGATTGGTGTTCAGTACTTC. This chain connects TRBV3-1 to TRBJ2-4; 13 bases are shared with TRBD2. The CDR3 spans 16 residues. V lost 0 bases and J lost 11; bases outside the gene matches: 7. Germline CDR1 LGHDT, CDR2 YNNKEL (reference sequence).

At least ten counts were recorded for this clonotype. The V call is TRBV7-4, the J call TRBJ1-5; D perhaps matches TRBD1 (5 bases). The V end was cut by 0 bases, the J end by 3 bases, with 30 bases between. This CDR3 comprises 22 residues. Germline-derived CDR1 and CDR2 are SGHVT and SQSDAQ. The CDR3 reads CASSLAAVRVLLTTVSNQPQHF. The CDR3 DNA reads as TGTGCCAGCAGCTTAGCGGCCGTTCGAGTACTTCTAACGACAGTTTCCAATCAGCCCCAGCATTTT. Looking up the rest from reference TRBV7-4 and TRBJ1-5 gives the full variable domain: GAGVSQSPRYKVAKRGRDVALRCDSISGHVTLYWYRQTLGQGSEVLTYSQSDAQRDKSGRPSGRFSAERPERSVSTLKIQRTEQGDSAVYLCASSLAAVRVLLTTVSNQPQHFGDGTRLSIL.

This clonotype was seen a handful of times. This chain uses TRBV14 with TRBJ1-1; D gene uncertain. The CDR3 covers 13 residues. With 3 bases removed from V and 1 base from J, the gap between germline ends came to 6 bases. Germline lookup yields CDR1 SGHDN and CDR2 FVKESK. The CDR3 region has the DNA TGTGCCAGCAGCCAGTTCCAGAACACTGAAGCTTTCTTT. Translating gives CASSQFQNTEAFF.

This clonotype was observed at least ten times. The chain employs TRBV18 and TRBJ2-7; D ambiguous. Germline V gene sequence: CDR1 KGHSH, CDR2 LQKENI. This CDR3 has 12 residues. V shed 4 bases and J shed 4 bases, with 8 bases lying between them. The CDR3, as DNA: TGTGCCAGCTCACGACCGGGTTACGAGCAGTACTTC. Translating it yields CASSRPGYEQYF.

This clonotype appeared many times. Compared with germline, one end of the junction differs, possibly owing to a read error. The rearrangement uses TRBV12-5 and TRBJ1-1; unclear D gene. This CDR3 spans 11 amino acids. Germline CDR1 LGHNT, CDR2 FRNRAP. CDR3 loop: CASGVNGRAVF. In DNA form, the CDR3 reads TGTGCTAGTGGGGTAAACGGGAGGGCTGTATTT.

This clonotype has at least ten counts. DNA of the CDR3: TGCGCCAGCAGCCAAATAGCGGGAGCATCCTACGAGCAGTACTTC. This codes for CASSQIAGASYEQYF. The chain employs TRBV4-1 and TRBJ2-7; the match to TRBD2 covers 9 bases. This CDR3 has 15 residues. In germline, CDR1 is MGHRA, CDR2 YSYEKL. The V gene end was trimmed by 2 bases and the J gene end by 1 base; junction bases not matched to a gene: 3.

In this sample, this clonotype turned up many times. V is TRBV12-3 or TRBV12-4 and J is TRBJ2-5, with D possibly matching TRBD2 (6 bases). The V gene lost 3 bases and the J gene lost 2 bases, with 13 bases spanning the gap. This CDR3 has 15 residues. CDR3 bases: TGTGCCAGCAGTTTGAATAGCGGAGGACAAGAGACCCAGTACTTC. It yields the protein CASSLNSGGQETQYF.

This clonotype showed up many times. The chain combines TRBV4-1 with TRBJ2-7, with a tentative D call TRBD2 (5 bases). The ends were cut back, 4 bases at V and 3 bases at J, with 16 bases in the middle. There are 15 residues in the CDR3. Per the germline V gene, CDR1 is MGHRA and CDR2 is YSYEKL. CDR3 bases: TGCGCCAGCAGCCCACTGGAGGTAGCCGGCTACGAGCAGTACTTC. Translating gives CASSPLEVAGYEQYF.

This clonotype has a count of ten or more. This CDR3 reads CASSFPSSYEQYF. Here the CDR3 DNA reads TGTGCCAGCAGCTTTCCGAGCTCCTACGAGCAGTACTTC. The chain joins TRBV12-3 or TRBV12-4 to TRBJ2-7; D gene ambiguous. The CDR3 totals 13 residues. Trimming removed 6 bases at V and 0 bases at J, with 9 bases between.

This clonotype has a count of ten or more. This chain links TRBV20-1 with TRBJ2-7; weak D call: TRBD2 (5 bases). V was trimmed by 2 bases and J by 0 bases, leaving 11 bases between them. CDR1 and CDR2 from the germline V gene are DFQATT and SNEGSKA (reference sequence). The CDR3 covers 14 residues. CDR3 residues: CSARYLASSYEQYF. Here the CDR3 DNA reads TGCAGTGCTAGATACTTAGCGAGCTCCTACGAGCAGTACTTC.

This clonotype was recorded at least ten times. The chain recombines TRBV6-2 or TRBV6-3 with TRBJ2-5, with 13 bases lining up with TRBD2. With V trimmed by 4 bases and J by 5 bases, 16 bases remained unmatched. The CDR3 loop spans 19 amino acids. Per germline, CDR1 MNHEY and CDR2 SVGEGT. The CDR3 region is CASSSWTSGRMRGSETQYF. In DNA form, the CDR3 reads TGTGCCAGCAGTTCGTGGACTAGCGGGAGAATGAGAGGGTCGGAGACCCAGTACTTC.